The clone carrying this T cell receptor beta chain qualifies as large (0.1 to 1%). TRBV12-4/TRBJ1-2 clonotypes were amplified with adaptor-ligated barcode primers. TCRdb re-called the multiplex PCR reads through MiXCR, storing one row per CDR3 protein. The data hold approximately 810 distinct CDR3 sequences, with 3% to 4% observed a single time. The CDR3 is 14 amino acids. The trim removed 3 bases at V and 6 bases at J, leaving 7 bases unmatched. The TCR sequence derives from a female donor with breast cancer. Sequencing was carried out using naive CD4+ T cells sorted from blood. Subset meaning: naive CD4+ T cells, CD4+CD45RA+CD25-. The chain recombines TRBV12-3 or TRBV12-4 with TRBJ1-2, with TRBD1 identical over 7 bases. The DNA for the CDR3 is TGTGCCAGCAGTTTGACAGGGAATTTCGATGGCTACACCTTC. Its translation is CASSLTGNFDGYTF.